These 26 T cell receptor beta chains were sequenced from one sample in a study of T-cell memory formation after mild COVID-19. From the 5' RACE reads, TCRdb called clonotypes with MiXCR, one entry per CDR3 protein. The sample shows almost 550,000 distinct CDR3 sequences, about a fifth of them seen only once. Sequenced material: PBMCs or a T cell subset sorted from them (not recorded which). The source of these receptors is an adult woman who had mild COVID-19 (a few samples of this study predate the infection). Cell type and time point are not known.

In its sample, this clonotype was seen a few times. This chain joins TRBV25-1 and TRBJ2-5, with TRBD1 identical over 8 bases. Trimming at V came to 5 bases and at J to 6 bases, leaving 8 bases not matched to a gene. The CDR3 is made up of 14 amino acids. Germline V gene sequence: CDR1 MGHDK, CDR2 SYGVNS. CDR3 nucleotide sequence: TGTGCCAGCAGTCCGACAGGGGTCACGAAGACCCAGTACTTC. Protein: CASSPTGVTKTQYF.

Many counts were recorded for this clonotype. V gene TRBV7-9 combines with J gene TRBJ2-1, with TRBD2 identical over 11 bases. This CDR3 spans 15 amino acids. With V trimmed by 6 bases and J by 4 bases, 5 bases remained unmatched. Germline V gene data show CDR1 as SEHNR and CDR2 as FQNEAQ (reference sequence). The CDR3 loop reads CASSWTSGRYNEQFF. CDR3 nucleotides: TGTGCCAGCAGTTGGACTAGCGGGCGATACAATGAGCAGTTCTTC.

This clonotype was seen a few times. This sequence joins TRBV7-2 and TRBJ2-5; D remains unclear. Trimming took 5 bases from V and 5 from J, leaving 15 bases between them. The CDR3 covers 14 residues. CDR1 and CDR2 (germline): SGHTA, FQGNSA. The CDR3 loop is CASSMTGRRETQYF. The DNA of the CDR3 is TGTGCCAGCAGCATGACGGGTAGAAGGGAGACCCAGTACTTC.

This sequence joins TRBV29-1 and TRBJ2-7; no reliable D call. The germline CDR1 and CDR2 sequences are SQVTM and ANQGSEA. Trimming shortened V by 2 bases and J by 0 bases, and 8 bases separated the two germline ends. The CDR3 consists of 13 residues. In DNA, the CDR3 is TGCAGCGTTGAATTATATTCCTCCTACGAGCAGTACTTC. Translation gives CSVELYSSYEQYF.

Only a few counts were recorded for this clonotype. The chain uses TRBV2 and TRBJ2-2; the match to TRBD2 covers 7 bases. Germline V gives CDR1 SNHLY, CDR2 FYNNEI. The V gene end was trimmed by 7 bases and the J gene end by 1 base; junction bases not matched to a gene: 0. This CDR3 spans 13 amino acids. CDR3 nucleotides: TGTGCCAGCAAGCGGGGGAACACCGGGGAGCTGTTTTTT. Its translation: CASKRGNTGELFF.

This clonotype occurred many times. The V gene is TRBV4-1, the J gene TRBJ2-2; D possibly corresponds to TRBD1 (6 bases). CDR1 and CDR2 (germline): MGHRA, YSYEKL. The CDR3 runs to 15 residues. V was cut by 0 bases and J by 7 bases, with 12 bases left in between. The CDR3 DNA sequence: TGCGCCAGCAGCCAAGAACACGCCAGGGGCGGGGAGCTGTTTTTT. It translates to CASSQEHARGGELFF.

The chain couples TRBV3-1 to TRBJ2-5; TRBD2 matches at 7 bases. The CDR3 runs to 15 residues. Germline lookup yields CDR1 LGHDT and CDR2 YNNKEL (reference sequence). Trimming cost V 0 bases and J 5 bases; bases outside gene matches: 6. For the CDR3, the DNA is TGTGCCAGCAGCCAAGATCTTCGGGAGGCCGAGACCCAGTACTTC. Its translation: CASSQDLREAETQYF.

The chain has TRBV7-2 and TRBJ2-2; D is unresolved. V lost 5 bases and J 5 bases, leaving 12 bases between the germline ends. Germline-derived CDR1 and CDR2 are SGHTA and FQGNSA. The CDR3 loop spans 14 amino acids. The CDR3: CASSIIRVTGELFF. As DNA, the CDR3 is TGTGCCAGCAGCATAATCCGGGTAACCGGGGAGCTGTTTTTT.

There are a few counts of this clonotype. The chain is built from TRBV9 and TRBJ1-3, with D uncertain. Germline V lookup: CDR1 SGDLS, CDR2 YYNGEE. Trimming shortened V by 0 bases and J by 0 bases, and 7 bases separated the two germline ends. The CDR3 length is 15 residues. The CDR3 coding sequence is TGTGCCAGCAGCGTAGGCATGAGCTCTGGAAACACCATATATTTT. Translation: CASSVGMSSGNTIYF.

This clonotype was observed a few times. The chain recombines TRBV7-9 with TRBJ1-1; no clear D gene. CDR1 and CDR2 (germline): SEHNR, FQNEAQ (reference sequence). The CDR3 is made up of 15 amino acids. Trimming removed 5 bases from V and 7 bases from J, with 20 bases in between. CDR3 sequence reads: CASSLTPGPKGEAFF. CDR3 DNA: TGTGCCAGCAGCCTAACTCCCGGACCTAAGGGTGAAGCTTTCTTT.

V and J are TRBV20-1 and TRBJ2-7, with a possible D match to TRBD1 (7 bases). V shed 7 bases and J shed 2 bases, with 18 bases lying between them. Germline CDR1 reads DFQATT; CDR2 reads SNEGSKA (reference sequence). CDR3 length: 14 amino acids. CDR3 amino acids: CSVFQGGFPYEQYF. The CDR3 bases are TGCAGTGTTTTTCAGGGGGGATTCCCCTACGAGCAGTACTTC.

This clonotype was seen at least ten times. The V call is TRBV7-9, the J call TRBJ2-7; D is unresolved. The CDR3 extends over 13 amino acids. Germline CDR1 is SEHNR and CDR2 is FQNEAQ (reference sequence). V lost 0 bases, J lost 5 bases, and 8 bases lay in between. This CDR3 is CASSLAGKNEQYF. The CDR3 DNA follows: TGTGCCAGCAGCTTAGCGGGAAAGAACGAGCAGTACTTC.

This clonotype occurred a few times. The chain carries TRBV5-5 and TRBJ1-1; a weak D match, TRBD1 (5 bases). Trimming removed 2 bases at V and 3 bases at J, with 17 bases between. This CDR3 region has 16 residues. Germline loops: CDR1 SGHKS, CDR2 YYEKEE (reference sequence). This CDR3 is CASSFGRTTADTEAFF. DNA of the CDR3: TGTGCCAGCAGCTTCGGAAGGACAACGGCAGACACTGAAGCTTTCTTT.

Only a few counts were recorded for this clonotype. V is TRBV15 and J is TRBJ2-1; unclear D gene. Looked up from germline, CDR1 is LNHNV and CDR2 is YYDKDF (reference sequence). The CDR3 spans 15 residues. V lost 9 bases to trimming and J lost 5 bases, with 20 bases between them. The CDR3 loop is CATGSASRWNNEQFF. The DNA for the CDR3 is TGTGCCACGGGGTCGGCTAGTCGTTGGAACAATGAGCAGTTCTTC.

The chain is built from TRBV7-6 and TRBJ2-5, with 10 bases that match TRBD2. V lost 7 bases to trimming and J lost 2 bases; unmatched junction nucleotides: 10. This CDR3 spans 16 amino acids. Germline loops: CDR1 SGHVS, CDR2 FNYEAQ. The CDR3, as DNA: TGTGCCAGCATTCGCGCTAGCGGGGGCCCTCAAGAGACCCAGTACTTC. It encodes CASIRASGGPQETQYF.

This chain joins TRBV4-1 and TRBJ1-5, with D uncertain. Trimming stripped 5 bases from V and 2 bases from J, with 16 bases between. The CDR3 is made up of 16 amino acids. The V gene's germline CDR1 is MGHRA and CDR2 YSYEKL. The chain's CDR3 is CASSYPGGPGNQPQHF. In DNA form, the CDR3 reads TGCGCCAGCAGCTACCCGGGAGGTCCAGGCAATCAGCCCCAGCATTTT.

This clonotype showed up just a few times. The chain carries TRBV6-6 and TRBJ2-1; TRBD1 might be the D (5 bases). The V gene lost 8 bases and the J gene lost 4 bases, with 12 bases spanning the gap. The CDR3 is 13 residues long. Germline CDR1 and CDR2: MNHNY and SVGAGI (reference sequence). The DNA for the CDR3 is TGTGCCAGCGAGCGCCACAGGTACAATGAGCAGTTCTTC. Amino acid sequence: CASERHRYNEQFF.

V is TRBV3-1 and J is TRBJ1-1; D is uncertain. Per germline, CDR1 LGHDT and CDR2 YNNKEL (reference sequence). This CDR3 comprises 14 residues. V was cut by 0 bases and J by 1 base, with 6 bases left in between. CDR3 loop: CASSQEHSNTEAFF. The CDR3 DNA follows: TGTGCCAGCAGCCAAGAACACTCGAACACTGAAGCTTTCTTT.

The genes are TRBV14 and TRBJ2-3; no clear D. V was cut by 5 bases and J by 6 bases, with 6 bases left in between. CDR1 and CDR2 (germline): SGHDN, FVKESK. There are 11 residues in the CDR3. CDR3 sequence reads: CASSSFDTQYF. The CDR3 DNA reads TGTGCCAGCAGCTCCTTCGATACGCAGTATTTT.

This clonotype was detected a few times. The junction and the germline gene differ at one end; a read error may be behind it. The chain links TRBV7-2 to TRBJ1-1; 7 nucleotides match TRBD1. The CDR3 loop spans 13 amino acids. Germline CDR1 SGHTA, CDR2 FQGNSA. The CDR3 sequence: CASSGDRNTEAFF. CDR3 DNA sequence: TGCGCCAGCAGCGGGGACAGAAACACTGAAGCTTTCTTT.

V gene TRBV4-1 combines with J gene TRBJ2-3, with TRBD1 matching 8 bases. Unmatched junction bases numbered 8, after V lost 4 bases and J lost 2 bases. CDR1 and CDR2 (germline): MGHRA, YSYEKL. CDR3 size: 16 residues. CDR3 in amino acids: CASSPEGQGATDTQYF. For the CDR3, the DNA is TGCGCCAGCAGCCCAGAGGGGCAGGGGGCCACAGATACGCAGTATTTT.

This clonotype appeared a few times. CDR3 sequence (DNA): TGTGCCACCAGGCAGGCTAGCACAGATACGCAGTATTTT. Translated, it gives CATRQASTDTQYF. The chain has TRBV24-1 and TRBJ2-3; D unclear. In germline, CDR1 is KGHDR, CDR2 SFDVKD. The CDR3 has 13 residues. V lost 7 bases and J lost 0, with 7 bases in between.

This clonotype was recorded a few times. The chain uses TRBV11-3 and TRBJ2-7; the match to TRBD2 covers 7 bases. The trim removed 4 bases at V and 5 bases at J, leaving 14 bases unmatched. This CDR3 contains 16 residues. From germline, CDR1 is SGHNT and CDR2 YENEEA. In DNA form, the CDR3 reads TGTGCCAGCAGCTCACATGGGAGGGAGGAGGGAGACGAGCAGTACTTC. The encoded protein is CASSSHGREEGDEQYF.

In this sample, this clonotype turned up a few times. One end of the junction fails to match germline, which may point to a read error. V gene TRBV29-1 combines with J gene TRBJ1-2, with 8 bases lining up with TRBD1. This CDR3 contains 12 residues. In germline, CDR1 is SQVTM, CDR2 ANQGSEA. CDR3 nucleotide sequence: TGCAGCGTTAAAGACAGGGGCGGAGGCTACACCTTC. Protein sequence: CSVKDRGGGYTF.

This chain joins TRBV7-3 and TRBJ1-1, with 9 nucleotides matching TRBD1. V was clipped by 2 bases and J by 1 base; unmatched bases: 11. Germline V gene lookup returns CDR1 SGHTA and CDR2 FQGTGA. CDR3 length: 18 residues. CDR3 bases: TGTGCCAGCAGCTTACTCCCCTCAAGGACAGGGGAGAACACTGAAGCTTTCTTT. Protein: CASSLLPSRTGENTEAFF.

The chain recombines TRBV27 with TRBJ2-1; TRBD2 matches 7 bases. The germline V gene encodes CDR1 MNHEY and CDR2 SMNVEV (reference sequence). This CDR3 spans 12 amino acids. Trimming cost V 7 bases and J 12 bases; bases outside gene matches: 9. CDR3 residues: CASIGRGEGQFF. The CDR3 DNA is TGTGCCAGCATCGGACGGGGGGAGGGGCAGTTCTTC.